This is a list of T cell receptor beta chains from one sample in a study of blood T cell repertoires in COVID-19. TCRdb keeps only in-frame clones here, not all; method: immunoSEQ multiplex PCR. This table has about 190,000 clones, roughly four fifths appearing once. Input material: peripheral blood. The receptors were gathered from a woman aged 40-49 years with acute or convalescent COVID-19. CDR3s include the opening cysteine and the closing phenylalanine or tryptophan. Fields, in order: CDR3 length, clone size, V gene, J gene, D gene, CDR3 protein, CDR3 DNA. A D gene is named only where the DNA matches it firmly. Size is stated for part of the rows, as once, few or many counts, or as a class when the clone is expanded.

length: 14; size: NA; V: TRBV3-1/TRBV3-2; J: TRBJ1-1; D: NA; CDR3: CASSQGFSVAEAFF; DNA: TGTGCCAGCAGCCAAGGTTTTAGTGTGGCTGAAGCTTTCTTT
length: 16; size: few; V: TRBV7-6; J: TRBJ2-3; D: TRBD2; CDR3: CASSLDVSGTTDTQYF; DNA: TGTGCCAGCAGCTTAGATGTTAGCGGGACCACAGATACGCAGTATTTT
length: 14; size: NA; V: TRBV19; J: TRBJ1-4; D: NA; CDR3: CASEDSSANEKLFF; DNA: TGTGCCAGCGAGGACAGTTCGGCTAATGAAAAACTGTTTTTT
length: 16; size: NA; V: TRBV5-1; J: TRBJ1-5; D: TRBD1; CDR3: CASSSVTGSPNQPQHF; DNA: TGCGCCAGCAGCTCGGTGACAGGGTCGCCAAATCAGCCCCAGCATTTT
length: 12; size: NA; V: TRBV15; J: TRBJ2-7; D: NA; CDR3: CATRSERDEQYF; DNA: TGTGCCACAAGGTCAGAGAGGGACGAGCAGTACTTC
length: 15; size: NA; V: TRBV27; J: TRBJ2-7; D: TRBD1; CDR3: CASSDPGQGAGEQYF; DNA: TGTGCCAGCAGTGACCCGGGCCAGGGGGCCGGGGAGCAGTACTTC
length: 14; size: NA; V: TRBV2; J: TRBJ1-5; D: NA; CDR3: CASSDGQRNQPQHF; DNA: TGTGCCAGCAGTGATGGACAGAGGAATCAGCCCCAGCATTTT
length: 19; size: NA; V: TRBV7-3; J: TRBJ1-5; D: NA; CDR3: CASSLKRRDPNYSNQPQHF; DNA: TGTGCCAGCAGCTTAAAGCGGCGGGACCCGAATTATAGCAATCAGCCCCAGCATTTT
length: 15; size: once; V: TRBV6-5; J: TRBJ2-4; D: TRBD2; CDR3: CASSKASGKGGIQYF; DNA: TGTGCCAGCAGTAAGGCTAGCGGCAAGGGTGGCATTCAGTACTTC
length: 17; size: NA; V: TRBV7-2; J: TRBJ2-6; D: NA; CDR3: CASSLAAGTSGANVLTF; DNA: TGTGCCAGCAGCTTAGCGGCGGGAACTTCTGGGGCCAACGTCCTGACTTTC
length: 13; size: NA; V: TRBV6-5; J: TRBJ2-1; D: TRBD2; CDR3: CASRSSGRGEQFF; DNA: TGTGCCAGCAGAAGTAGCGGGAGAGGTGAGCAGTTCTTC
length: 14; size: NA; V: TRBV5-1; J: TRBJ2-1; D: NA; CDR3: CASSGGNLGDEQFF; DNA: TGCGCCAGCAGCGGGGGGAACCTTGGCGATGAGCAGTTCTTC
length: 15; size: few; V: TRBV11-2; J: TRBJ2-1; D: NA; CDR3: CASSPPGQPNNEQFF; DNA: TGTGCCAGCAGCCCGCCGGGACAACCGAACAATGAGCAGTTCTTC
length: 14; size: NA; V: TRBV5-1; J: TRBJ2-3; D: NA; CDR3: CASSSKSNTDTQYF; DNA: TGCGCCAGCAGCTCCAAAAGCAACACAGATACGCAGTATTTT
length: 14; size: once; V: TRBV5-1; J: TRBJ1-1; D: NA; CDR3: CASSVDSPNTEAFF; DNA: TGCGCCAGCAGCGTGGACAGCCCGAACACTGAAGCTTTCTTT
length: 14; size: NA; V: TRBV9; J: TRBJ2-2; D: NA; CDR3: CASTPAAGIGELFF; DNA: TGTGCCAGCACCCCGGCCGCGGGGATCGGGGAGCTGTTTTTT
length: 16; size: NA; V: TRBV9; J: TRBJ2-3; D: TRBD1; CDR3: CASSETSGQGTDTQYF; DNA: TGTGCCAGCAGCGAAACCTCGGGACAGGGCACAGATACGCAGTATTTT
length: 13; size: NA; V: TRBV12-3/TRBV12-4; J: TRBJ2-5; D: TRBD2; CDR3: CASSGGVRETQYF; DNA: TGTGCCAGCAGCGGGGGGGTACGTGAGACCCAGTACTTC
length: 14; size: few; V: TRBV6-6; J: TRBJ1-1; D: NA; CDR3: CASIPGGVAAEAFF; DNA: TGTGCCAGCATTCCTGGAGGGGTTGCCGCTGAAGCTTTCTTT
length: 11; size: NA; V: TRBV24-1; J: TRBJ1-1; D: NA; CDR3: CATSDGWHPLF; DNA: TGTGCCACCAGTGATGGCTGGCACCCCCTTTTT
length: 15; size: NA; V: TRBV7-9; J: TRBJ2-2; D: NA; CDR3: CASSRSGSNTGELFF; DNA: TGTGCCAGCAGCCGCTCCGGGTCCAACACCGGGGAGCTGTTTTTT
length: 13; size: once; V: TRBV12-3/TRBV12-4; J: TRBJ1-5; D: NA; CDR3: CASSYSSNQPQHF; DNA: TGTGCCAGCAGTTATAGCAGCAATCAGCCCCAGCATTTT
length: 15; size: NA; V: TRBV19; J: TRBJ2-5; D: TRBD2; CDR3: CASSSVLAGGETQYF; DNA: TGTGCCAGTAGTTCAGTACTAGCGGGAGGCGAGACCCAGTACTTC
length: 16; size: NA; V: TRBV28; J: TRBJ2-7; D: TRBD2; CDR3: CASLGRDLRGTYEQYF; DNA: TGTGCCAGCCTAGGTAGGGACTTGCGGGGGACCTACGAGCAGTACTTC
length: 13; size: once; V: TRBV6-5; J: TRBJ1-2; D: NA; CDR3: CASSPPGVYGYTF; DNA: TGTGCCAGCAGTCCACCGGGGGTCTATGGCTACACCTTC
length: 15; size: NA; V: TRBV18; J: TRBJ1-1; D: NA; CDR3: CASSPINQGGTEAFF; DNA: TGTGCCAGCTCACCAATAAATCAGGGAGGCACTGAAGCTTTCTTT
length: 15; size: once; V: TRBV10-1; J: TRBJ2-5; D: TRBD2; CDR3: CASSDLTSGKETQYF; DNA: TGCGCCAGCAGTGATTTGACTAGCGGAAAAGAGACCCAGTACTTC
length: 17; size: NA; V: TRBV19; J: TRBJ2-7; D: NA; CDR3: CASSTPSLGGLTYEQYF; DNA: TGTGCCAGTAGTACCCCCTCACTAGGGGGACTAACCTACGAGCAGTACTTC
length: 14; size: NA; V: TRBV10-3; J: TRBJ2-7; D: TRBD1; CDR3: CAISPGQGYYEQYF; DNA: TGTGCCATCAGCCCGGGACAGGGGTACTACGAGCAGTACTTC
length: 14; size: NA; V: TRBV27; J: TRBJ1-5; D: NA; CDR3: CASSSPIRGQPQHF; DNA: TGTGCCAGCAGTTCCCCCATCAGGGGTCAGCCCCAGCATTTT
length: 16; size: NA; V: TRBV9; J: TRBJ1-1; D: NA; CDR3: CASSVGAISRGTEAFF; DNA: TGTGCCAGCAGCGTAGGAGCTATAAGTCGGGGCACTGAAGCTTTCTTT
length: 15; size: once; V: TRBV3-1/TRBV3-2; J: TRBJ1-1; D: NA; CDR3: CATSSVRGGPTEAFF; DNA: TGTGCCACCAGTTCTGTAAGGGGAGGGCCCACTGAAGCTTTCTTT
length: 17; size: NA; V: TRBV4-1; J: TRBJ1-5; D: TRBD1; CDR3: CASSHNPGQGPNQPQHF; DNA: TGCGCCAGCAGCCACAACCCGGGACAGGGACCGAATCAGCCCCAGCATTTT
length: 15; size: NA; V: TRBV13; J: TRBJ1-1; D: NA; CDR3: CASSLVQGFWIEAFF; DNA: TGTGCCAGCAGCTTAGTTCAGGGTTTTTGGATTGAAGCTTTCTTT
length: 15; size: NA; V: TRBV9; J: TRBJ2-1; D: NA; CDR3: CASSGTASSYNEQFF; DNA: TGTGCCAGCAGCGGGACTGCGAGCTCCTACAATGAGCAGTTCTTC
length: 13; size: NA; V: TRBV24-1; J: TRBJ1-2; D: TRBD1; CDR3: CATRGQGEYGYTF; DNA: TGTGCCACCCGTGGGCAGGGGGAGTATGGCTACACCTTC
length: 14; size: few; V: TRBV28; J: TRBJ2-7; D: NA; CDR3: CASSFNAGTYEQYF; DNA: TGTGCCAGCAGTTTTAATGCTGGCACCTACGAGCAGTACTTC
length: 14; size: NA; V: TRBV27; J: TRBJ2-1; D: NA; CDR3: CASAAGQSYNEQFF; DNA: TGTGCCAGCGCTGCGGGACAGAGCTACAATGAGCAGTTCTTC
length: 15; size: NA; V: TRBV19; J: TRBJ1-6; D: NA; CDR3: CASKASTGYNSPLHF; DNA: TGTGCCAGTAAAGCCTCGACAGGCTATAATTCACCCCTCCACTTT
length: 14; size: NA; V: TRBV28; J: TRBJ2-7; D: NA; CDR3: CASSSENSKRGQYF; DNA: TGTGCCAGCAGTTCCGAAAATTCAAAAAGGGGGCAGTACTTC
length: 12; size: few; V: TRBV28; J: TRBJ1-6; D: NA; CDR3: CASSPINSPLHF; DNA: TGTGCCAGCAGTCCCATCAATTCACCCCTCCACTTT
length: 13; size: NA; V: TRBV19; J: TRBJ1-5; D: TRBD1; CDR3: CASSRQGNQPQHF; DNA: TGTGCCAGTAGTAGACAGGGGAACCAGCCCCAGCATTTT
length: 14; size: NA; V: TRBV7-2; J: TRBJ2-7; D: TRBD1; CDR3: CASSPQTGAIEQYF; DNA: TGTGCCAGCAGCCCGCAGACAGGGGCCATCGAGCAGTACTTC
length: 17; size: NA; V: TRBV14; J: TRBJ2-1; D: TRBD2; CDR3: CASSLLTSGKSYNEQFF; DNA: TGTGCCAGCAGTCTCTTAACTAGCGGCAAATCCTACAATGAGCAGTTCTTC
length: 11; size: NA; V: TRBV11-2; J: TRBJ2-7; D: NA; CDR3: CASSRGYEQYF; DNA: TGTGCCAGCAGCAGGGGCTACGAGCAGTACTTC
length: 18; size: NA; V: TRBV7-2; J: TRBJ2-2; D: NA; CDR3: CASSLVLAAPSNTGELFF; DNA: TGTGCCAGCAGCTTAGTCTTAGCTGCCCCCTCGAACACCGGGGAGCTGTTTTTT
length: 12; size: once; V: TRBV30; J: TRBJ1-1; D: TRBD1; CDR3: CAYTQGWTEAFF; DNA: TGTGCCTACACACAGGGGTGGACTGAAGCTTTCTTT
length: 13; size: NA; V: TRBV18; J: TRBJ2-7; D: NA; CDR3: CASSPVAGYEQYF; DNA: TGTGCCAGCTCACCTGTGGCGGGGTACGAGCAGTACTTC
length: 17; size: once; V: TRBV20-1; J: TRBJ2-1; D: TRBD2; CDR3: CSASQPLAGVPVDEQFF; DNA: TGCAGTGCTAGTCAACCCCTAGCGGGAGTTCCCGTTGATGAGCAGTTCTTC
length: 14; size: NA; V: TRBV18; J: TRBJ1-3; D: NA; CDR3: CASSPASSGNTIYF; DNA: TGTGCCAGCTCACCCGCCAGCTCTGGAAACACCATATATTTT
length: 14; size: NA; V: TRBV7-9; J: TRBJ2-1; D: TRBD2; CDR3: CASSFLAGGGEQFF; DNA: TGTGCCAGCAGCTTTCTAGCGGGAGGGGGTGAGCAGTTCTTC
length: 16; size: NA; V: TRBV7-7; J: TRBJ2-1; D: TRBD2; CDR3: CASSRSGTSGSNEQFF; DNA: TGTGCCAGCAGCAGGTCCGGGACTAGCGGCTCAAATGAGCAGTTCTTC
length: 15; size: NA; V: TRBV6-5; J: TRBJ2-7; D: TRBD2; CDR3: CASSSPGRGAYEQYF; DNA: TGTGCCAGCAGTTCCCCCGGGAGGGGGGCCTACGAGCAGTACTTC
length: 14; size: NA; V: TRBV30; J: TRBJ2-5; D: TRBD1; CDR3: CAWTSQGSGETQYF; DNA: TGTGCCTGGACGTCACAGGGGTCTGGTGAGACCCAGTACTTC
length: 16; size: few; V: TRBV6-2/TRBV6-3; J: TRBJ1-1; D: TRBD1; CDR3: CASSYSAGTGGTEAFF; DNA: TGTGCCAGCAGTTACTCAGCAGGGACAGGGGGCACTGAAGCTTTCTTT